These 21 T cell receptor beta chains originate from one sample sequenced in a study of blood T cell repertoires in COVID-19. Clones were sequenced by immunoSEQ multiplex PCR, and TCRdb holds only the in-frame ones, with some missing. The sample lists 250,000 to 350,000 clones; about 90% were seen once. Sequencing was carried out using PBMCs or T cells enriched from blood (not recorded which). The receptor set was obtained from a young woman with acute COVID-19.

The chain has TRBV7-9 and TRBJ2-7; possibly TRBD2 for D (6 bases). Per germline, CDR1 SEHNR and CDR2 FQNEAQ (reference sequence). Between the trimmed V and J ends, which lost 1 base and 2 bases, there was a span of 15 bases. This CDR3 spans 16 amino acids. For the CDR3, the DNA is TGTGCCAGCAGCTTAGAAGGCCACGGGAGCACCTACGAGCAGTACTTC. Amino acids: CASSLEGHGSTYEQYF.

J is TRBJ2-5 and V is TRBV28; D gene ambiguous. V shed 2 bases and J shed 2 bases, with 18 bases lying between them. The CDR3 spans 17 residues. CDR1 is MDHEN, CDR2 SYDVKM, per germline. In DNA form, the CDR3 reads TGTGCCAGCAGTTTAATGGTGCAGGCGCAGATACAAGAGACCCAGTACTTC. It specifies CASSLMVQAQIQETQYF.

This chain uses TRBV4-2 with TRBJ2-7; 8 nucleotides agree with TRBD1. J was trimmed by 5 bases and V by 2 bases; bases with no gene match: 11. Germline V lookup: CDR1 LGHNA, CDR2 YNFKEQ. The length of the CDR3 is 16 residues. The chain's CDR3 is CASSQPGQAGRNEQYF. CDR3 DNA: TGTGCCAGCAGCCAACCGGGACAGGCCGGACGGAACGAGCAGTACTTC.

The rearrangement links TRBV10-1 to TRBJ2-7, with TRBD2 matching 12 bases. The V and J ends lost 2 bases and 5 bases, in that order; junction bases with no gene match: 4. The CDR3 has 15 residues. Germline values: CDR1 WNHNN, CDR2 SYGVQD (reference sequence). This CDR3 reads CASSETLAGGDEQYF. DNA for the CDR3: TGCGCCAGCAGTGAGACTCTAGCGGGAGGGGACGAGCAGTACTTC.

This clone was picked up one time. This sequence joins TRBV3-1 (or the pseudogene TRBV3-2) and TRBJ2-1; TRBD1 matches at 7 bases. Losses at the gene ends were 10 bases for V and 5 bases for J; bases not matched to a gene: 8. The CDR3 spans 13 residues. Germline CDR1 reads LGHDT; CDR2 reads YNNKEL (reference sequence). CDR3: CATKRQGDNEQFF. For the CDR3, the DNA is TGTGCCACCAAGAGGCAGGGGGACAATGAGCAGTTCTTC.

This clone was seen just once. This chain uses TRBV7-9 with TRBJ1-4; no reliable D call. Germline V lookup: CDR1 SEHNR, CDR2 FQNEAQ (reference sequence). Trimming took 1 base from V and 6 from J, leaving 9 bases between them. The CDR3 spans 14 residues. The CDR3 nucleotides are TGTGCCAGCAGCTTAGGGACTAGTGATGAAAAACTGTTTTTT. It is translated as CASSLGTSDEKLFF.

This rearrangement joins TRBV5-4 to TRBJ1-2; 10 nucleotides agree with TRBD1. The length of the CDR3 is 15 residues. V dropped 5 bases and J dropped 7; count of bases not matched to a gene: 11. In germline, CDR1 is SGHNT, CDR2 YYREEE (reference sequence). The CDR3 DNA sequence: TGTGCCAGCAGTTTAAAGGGACAGGGGTTGCGTGGCTACACCTTC. Translating gives CASSLKGQGLRGYTF.

This chain connects TRBV5-8 to TRBJ1-1; no definite D call. Germline V CDR1 and CDR2: SGHTS, YDEGEE. This CDR3 region has 13 residues. Trimming left V 4 bases short and J 6 bases short, with 13 bases between. For the CDR3, the DNA is TGTGCCAGCAGCACACACCGGGAGGCTGAAGCTTTCTTT. Protein sequence: CASSTHREAEAFF.

The chain joins TRBV11-2 to TRBJ2-1, with TRBD2 matching over 7 bases. The V and J ends lost 4 bases and 4 bases, in that order; junction bases with no gene match: 10. Germline V CDR1 and CDR2: SGHAT, FQNNGV. CDR3 length equals 16 residues. This chain's CDR3 is CASSWPGLAEYNEQFF. The CDR3 DNA reads TGTGCCAGCAGCTGGCCGGGGCTAGCGGAGTACAATGAGCAGTTCTTC. The variable domain in full, completed from reference TRBV11-2 and TRBJ2-1, reads EAGVAQSPRYKIIEKRQSVAFWCNPISGHATLYWYQQILGQGPKLLIQFQNNGVVDDSQLPKDRFSAERLKGVDSTLKIQPAKLEDSAVYLCASSWPGLAEYNEQFFGPGTRLTVL.

The J gene is TRBJ2-3, the V gene TRBV27, with 9 positions matching TRBD1. The CDR3 runs to 14 residues. V trimming: 7 bases; J trimming: 5 bases; junction bases outside the gene matches: 7. CDR1 is MNHEY and CDR2 is SMNVEV in the germline V gene (reference sequence). CDR3 in DNA: TGTGCCAGCACCAACCGACAGGGGGTAGATACGCAGTATTTT. This sequence encodes CASTNRQGVDTQYF.

J is TRBJ2-7 and V is TRBV5-4; 9 positions agree with TRBD1. V was pared by 3 bases and J by 6 bases, with 7 bases of the junction left unmatched. The length of the CDR3 is 14 residues. Germline CDR1 is SGHNT and CDR2 is YYREEE (reference sequence). For the CDR3, the DNA is TGTGCCAGCAGCTCCGGGACAGGGTATGCCGAGCAGTACTTC. This gives the protein CASSSGTGYAEQYF.

J is TRBJ1-6 and V is TRBV5-6; TRBD1 aligns across 8 bases. CDR3 length: 16 amino acids. Germline CDR1 is SGHDT and CDR2 is YYEEEE. J gave up 7 bases and V 4 bases, and 10 bases lay outside the gene matches. This CDR3 reads CASSGTGTGLNSPLHF. Here the CDR3 DNA reads TGTGCCAGCAGCGGAACAGGGACAGGTCTGAATTCACCCCTCCACTTT.

The V and J genes are TRBV19 and TRBJ1-4; weak D call: TRBD1 (5 bases). This CDR3 is built from 13 residues. Trimming removed 5 bases at V and 7 bases at J, with 11 bases between. Germline-derived CDR1 and CDR2 are LNHDA and SQIVND (reference sequence). DNA of the CDR3: TGTGCCAGTAGTTCCGGGGGTCGTGAAAAACTGTTTTTT. Its translation: CASSSGGREKLFF.

The V and J genes are TRBV28 and TRBJ2-7, with no clear D. Trimming took off 1 base at V and 2 bases at J, with 18 bases between the two ends. The CDR3 runs to 17 residues. From germline, CDR1 is MDHEN and CDR2 SYDVKM. The CDR3 coding sequence is TGTGCCAGCAGTTTATTTCCTAGTAGTTCTTCCCCCTACGAGCAGTACTTC. Its translation is CASSLFPSSSSPYEQYF.

The chain links TRBV27 to TRBJ2-1, with 9 bases fitting TRBD2. The germline gives CDR1 MNHEY, CDR2 SMNVEV (reference sequence). Germline trimming cut 7 bases from V and 3 bases from J; bases unmatched to any gene: 7. The CDR3 consists of 15 residues. CDR3 sequence (DNA): TGTGCCAGCACCCCCCTAGCGGGGAACTACAATGAGCAGTTCTTC. It yields the protein CASTPLAGNYNEQFF.

This chain connects TRBV27 to TRBJ1-1; D might be TRBD1 (5 bases). The CDR3 extends over 19 amino acids. V lost 4 bases and J 5 bases, leaving 29 bases between the germline ends. Germline CDR1 is MNHEY and CDR2 is SMNVEV (reference sequence). The CDR3 sequence is CASSSFSYSQQAVGTEAFF. Here the CDR3 DNA reads TGTGCCAGCAGTTCCTTTAGTTATAGCCAACAGGCGGTCGGTACTGAAGCTTTCTTT.

The V gene is TRBV29-1, the J gene TRBJ1-2; D is unresolved. The CDR3 has 13 residues. The V gene's germline CDR1 is SQVTM and CDR2 ANQGSEA. V was clipped by 4 bases and J by 8 bases, with 17 bases between them. CDR3: CSVVPVERLGYTF. CDR3 nucleotides: TGCAGCGTTGTTCCTGTAGAGAGGTTGGGCTACACCTTC.

This chain uses TRBV19 with TRBJ2-5; 14 nucleotides line up with TRBD2. Trimming at V came to 1 base and at J to 4 bases, leaving 8 bases not matched to a gene. The length of the CDR3 is 18 residues. Germline lookup yields CDR1 LNHDA and CDR2 SQIVND (reference sequence). In DNA, the CDR3 is TGTGCCAGTAGTATAGGAGCGACTAGCGGGAGGGCCCGAGAGACCCAGTACTTC. Protein: CASSIGATSGRARETQYF.

The genes are TRBV19 and TRBJ1-5; no firm D call. The CDR3 extends over 16 amino acids. The germline V and J ends were trimmed by 3 bases and 6 bases, with 18 bases remaining between them. Germline values: CDR1 LNHDA, CDR2 SQIVND (reference sequence). This CDR3 is CASSMLSAGRTQPQHF. The CDR3 region has the DNA TGTGCCAGTAGTATGTTAAGTGCGGGTAGGACTCAGCCCCAGCATTTT.

The chain is built from TRBV5-1 and TRBJ2-1, with TRBD2 identical over 13 bases. This CDR3 is 15 amino acids long. Germline values: CDR1 SGHRS, CDR2 YFSETQ. With V trimmed by 4 bases and J by 11 bases, 9 bases remained unmatched. CDR3 loop: CASSGTGLAGSKQFF. As DNA, the CDR3 is TGCGCCAGCAGCGGGACGGGACTAGCGGGATCTAAGCAGTTCTTC.

J is TRBJ2-7 and V is TRBV18, with D perhaps TRBD1 (5 bases). The germline gives CDR1 KGHSH, CDR2 LQKENI. The CDR3 runs to 15 residues. Trimming removed 1 base from V and 3 bases from J, with 13 bases in between. The CDR3 reads CASSPRRALGYEQYF. CDR3 DNA sequence: TGTGCCAGCTCACCACGCAGGGCCCTAGGCTACGAGCAGTACTTC.